Listed below are T cell receptor beta chains from one sample, sequenced in a study of blood T cell repertoires in COVID-19. Sequencing was performed with immunoSEQ multiplex PCR; in TCRdb, only in-frame clones are kept and a portion is missing. The sample has under 70,000 clones; around 67% are singletons. Sequenced input: peripheral blood. Every receptor here comes from a woman aged 70 to 79 with acute or convalescent COVID-19. The CDR3 runs from the conserved cysteine through the conserved F or W. The D gene is left open where the match is weak. Size tells how often a clone was seen (once, few, many) or the class of an expanded clone, and some rows leave it out.

v_call	d_call	j_call	clone_size	cdr3_nt	cdr3_aa
TRBV6-5	-	TRBJ1-6	-	TGTGCCAGCAGGCCGACAGGACTTGGGGGTTCACCCCTCCACTTT	CASRPTGLGGSPLHF
TRBV3-1/TRBV3-2	-	TRBJ1-4	-	TGTGCCAGCCAGGAGGACGAAAAACTGTTTTTT	CASQEDEKLFF
TRBV30	-	TRBJ2-6	-	TGTGCCTGGAGTGCCTACAGGGTCTCAGGGGCCAACGTCCTGACTTTC	CAWSAYRVSGANVLTF
TRBV30	TRBD1	TRBJ1-2	-	TGTGCCAGCGGGACAGGGGGCGCGAACTATGGCTACACCTTC	CASGTGGANYGYTF
TRBV11-2	TRBD1	TRBJ2-3	-	TGTGCCAGCAGCTTAGGGGGGACAGGGTCCACAGATACGCAGTATTTT	CASSLGGTGSTDTQYF
TRBV20-1	-	TRBJ1-1	once	TGCAGTGCAGGGGGGGATACTGAAGCTTTCTTT	CSAGGDTEAFF
TRBV10-2	-	TRBJ1-1	-	TGCGCCAGCAATAGAGGACAAGGTGGGGCTGAAGCTTTCTTT	CASNRGQGGAEAFF
TRBV5-1	-	TRBJ2-1	-	TGCGCCAGCAGCTTGGTATACAGCTCCTACAATGAGCAGTTCTTC	CASSLVYSSYNEQFF
TRBV5-1	-	TRBJ2-1	few	TGCGCCAGCAGCTTATTAGCAGCCACGGGTTACAATGAGCAGTTCTTC	CASSLLAATGYNEQFF
TRBV6-5	-	TRBJ1-6	few	TGTGCCAGCTCGGTAAAACGGTATAATTCACCCCTCCACTTT	CASSVKRYNSPLHF
TRBV5-1	-	TRBJ1-3	-	TGCGCCAGCAGCTTGCTGGGCGGGGGTAACACCATATATTTT	CASSLLGGGNTIYF
TRBV6-6	TRBD1	TRBJ1-6	few	TGTGCCAGCCGACTGACAGGGGTGGCGTCACCCCTCCACTTT	CASRLTGVASPLHF
TRBV11-2	TRBD1	TRBJ2-2	-	TGTGCCAGCAGCATGGACAGGGCGCGGGCCGGGGAGCTGTTTTTT	CASSMDRARAGELFF
TRBV21-1	-	TRBJ1-2	-	TGTGCCAGCAGCGCCCCGTGGTCTCGGGAAACATCTAACTATGGCTACACCTTC	CASSAPWSRETSNYGYTF
TRBV25-1	TRBD2	TRBJ2-3	-	TGTGCCAGCAGTTCCCGACTAGCGGGGGCCTACACAGATACGCAGTATTTT	CASSSRLAGAYTDTQYF
TRBV7-3	-	TRBJ2-1	-	TGTGCCAGCAGCTTGGGGGCTTCCTACAATGAGCAGTTCTTC	CASSLGASYNEQFF
TRBV4-1	-	TRBJ1-2	-	TGCGCCAGCAGCCCAGGGAATCTGCCCAACTATGGCTACACCTTC	CASSPGNLPNYGYTF
TRBV5-1	TRBD1	TRBJ1-4	-	TGCGCCAGCAGTCGCGAGGGACAGGGCGATGAAAAACTGTTTTTT	CASSREGQGDEKLFF
TRBV5-4	-	TRBJ1-4	few	TGTGCCAGCAGCTTGCGGGAACATGAAAAACTGTTTTTT	CASSLREHEKLFF
TRBV29-1	-	TRBJ2-1	-	TGCAGCGTTGGCGGGGTCGCCGGTGATCCCAATGAGCAGTTCTTC	CSVGGVAGDPNEQFF
TRBV9	TRBD2	TRBJ2-2	-	TGTGCCAGCAGCAAGAGTAGCGGGGGGGCCCCCGGGGAGCTGTTTTTT	CASSKSSGGAPGELFF
TRBV3-1/TRBV3-2	TRBD1	TRBJ1-2	-	TGTGCCAGCAGCCCTCTCGGACAGGGGGCTAGGTATGGCTACACCTTC	CASSPLGQGARYGYTF
TRBV27	-	TRBJ1-2	-	TGTGCCAGCAGTTTTGGTAGGGGGTTTGACTATGGCTACACCTTC	CASSFGRGFDYGYTF
TRBV11-2	TRBD1	TRBJ2-7	-	TGTGCCAGCAGCCTGGGACAGATCCACGAGCAGTACTTC	CASSLGQIHEQYF
TRBV11-2	-	TRBJ1-2	-	TGTGCCAGCAGCTTAGAAAGAGCCTCGCGGTATACCTTC	CASSLERASRYTF
TRBV7-9	-	TRBJ2-7	-	TGTGCCAGCAGCACAAGCTCCTACGAGCAGTACTTC	CASSTSSYEQYF
TRBV2	TRBD1	TRBJ1-2	many	TGTGCCAGCAGTGATGGGACAGGGTTCTCCGGCTACACCTTC	CASSDGTGFSGYTF
TRBV6-6	-	TRBJ1-6	-	TGTGCCAGCAGTTTGGCCCCCGTTGTACCCCTCCACTTT	CASSLAPVVPLHF